A selection of T cell receptor beta chains follows, all from one sample in a study of cytomegalovirus exposure and HLA in healthy donors. TCRdb's table, derived via immunoSEQ multiplex PCR, lists solely in-frame clones and lacks some. The table includes approximately 110,000 clones, under 85% detected once. Sequencing input: PBMCs. The receptors originated from a man in his thirties or forties in good health and CMV-seronegative. CDR3s include the opening cysteine and the closing phenylalanine or tryptophan. The D gene is left open where the match is weak. Clone size, where shown, is once, few, many, or a class for clones that have expanded.

NA	TRBV19	TRBD1	TRBJ2-5	TGTGCCAGTAGTCTGCCCGCCGGGACAGGTGGACGAGGCCAGTACTTC	CASSLPAGTGGRGQYF
NA	TRBV7-2	NA	TRBJ1-1	TGTGCCAGCAGACCGGCGGAAAGGACTGAAGCTTTCTTT	CASRPAERTEAFF
NA	TRBV30	NA	TRBJ1-1	TGTGCCTGGAGCGCCCCGCCCGGCACTGAAGCTTTCTTT	CAWSAPPGTEAFF
NA	TRBV7-2	NA	TRBJ2-6	TGTGCCAGCAGCGGCAGGGCCTCTGGGGCCAACGTCCTGACTTTC	CASSGRASGANVLTF
once	TRBV6-5	NA	TRBJ2-1	TGTGCCAGCAGTTATCAGTCTAGCCATAATGAGCAGTTCTTC	CASSYQSSHNEQFF
NA	TRBV29-1	NA	TRBJ2-7	TGCAGCGTAGGTTCCGGGACAATGACCTACGAGCAGTACTTC	CSVGSGTMTYEQYF
NA	TRBV27	NA	TRBJ2-1	TGTGCCAGCTGGGGTCGACTAGGTTTGCAGTTCTTC	CASWGRLGLQFF
NA	TRBV10-3	NA	TRBJ1-1	TGTGCCATCAATTCAGGAGGACGGAGTGAAGCTTTCTTT	CAINSGGRSEAFF
NA	TRBV6-5	TRBD1	TRBJ1-5	TGTGCCAGCACAGCAGGGGGGCATCAGCCCCAGCATTTT	CASTAGGHQPQHF
NA	TRBV29-1	TRBD1	TRBJ2-7	TGCAGCGTCCGGACAGGGGACTACGAGCAGTACTTC	CSVRTGDYEQYF
NA	TRBV10-1	TRBD2	TRBJ2-3	TGCGCCAGCAGTGAGTCGTTGGCTAGCGGGACCACAGATACGCAGTATTTT	CASSESLASGTTDTQYF
NA	TRBV6-5	TRBD2	TRBJ2-7	TGTGCCAGCAATGGACTAGCGGGAGACGCCGAGCAGTACTTC	CASNGLAGDAEQYF
NA	TRBV5-4	TRBD1	TRBJ2-2	TGTGCCAGCAGCAAGGGGGACAGAATGGCCACCGGGGAGCTGTTTTTT	CASSKGDRMATGELFF
NA	TRBV9	TRBD1	TRBJ2-5	TGTGCCAGCAGCCTGGACAGGGAGGAGACCCAGTACTTC	CASSLDREETQYF
once	TRBV28	TRBD1	TRBJ1-2	TGTGCCAGCAGTTTAGTGCACGGGACAGCAATCGGTTGCACCTTC	CASSLVHGTAIGCTF
NA	TRBV5-4	TRBD1	TRBJ2-5	TGTGCCAGCAGAAGGGACAGGGGGCTCCAAGAGACCCAGTACTTC	CASRRDRGLQETQYF
NA	TRBV10-3	NA	TRBJ2-2	TGTGCCATCAGTGAGCCCTTTACCGGGGAGCTGTTTTTT	CAISEPFTGELFF